The present TCR beta chain was sequenced within a study of OX40 agonist ivuxolimab in advanced cancers. As regards this clone: Its specificity is not known.

Overall study findings and caveats: Also showing low normalized T-cell clonal expansion were some of the nonresponders.

V dropped 1 base and J dropped 2 bases, with 9 bases sitting between them. The length of the CDR3 is 15 residues. CDR1 is SGHAT, CDR2 FQNNGV, per germline. Systemic immunosuppression or a history of autoimmune disease excluded patients. TCRdb's copy holds only in-frame clones and misses some; the assay was immunoSEQ multiplex PCR. The data contain 80,000 or so clones, about 93% of them singletons. The V gene is TRBV11-2, the J gene TRBJ1-5; D gene ambiguous. The sequencing used CD4+ or CD8+ T cells sorted from blood, collected in a trial of the OX40 agonist ivuxolimab. The TCR comes from an adult with an advanced solid tumor such as melanoma, head and neck, liver or kidney cancer. The CDR3 spells CASSLGQRGNQPQHF. CDR3 coding DNA: TGTGCCAGCAGCTTAGGGCAAAGGGGCAATCAGCCCCAGCATTTT.